The T cell receptor (beta chain) under discussion was sequenced for a study of cytomegalovirus exposure and HLA in healthy donors. Libraries were prepared by immunoSEQ multiplex PCR; TCRdb keeps only in-frame clonotypes and omits some of them. Seen here are 150,000 to 200,000 clones, roughly 85% observed once, and the top ten hold around a sixth. The CDR3 loop spans 14 amino acids. From germline, CDR1 is MNHEY and CDR2 SVGAGI. The V end lost 2 bases, the J end lost 0 bases, and 7 bases lay between the germline ends. The genes are TRBV6-5 and TRBJ1-1; unclear D gene. This TCR came from a man between 18 and 29 years old in good health and CMV-seropositive. The sequenced sample consisted of PBMCs. The CDR3 protein is CASSYAVMNTEAFF. The CDR3 nucleotides are TGTGCCAGCAGTTACGCAGTCATGAACACTGAAGCTTTCTTT.